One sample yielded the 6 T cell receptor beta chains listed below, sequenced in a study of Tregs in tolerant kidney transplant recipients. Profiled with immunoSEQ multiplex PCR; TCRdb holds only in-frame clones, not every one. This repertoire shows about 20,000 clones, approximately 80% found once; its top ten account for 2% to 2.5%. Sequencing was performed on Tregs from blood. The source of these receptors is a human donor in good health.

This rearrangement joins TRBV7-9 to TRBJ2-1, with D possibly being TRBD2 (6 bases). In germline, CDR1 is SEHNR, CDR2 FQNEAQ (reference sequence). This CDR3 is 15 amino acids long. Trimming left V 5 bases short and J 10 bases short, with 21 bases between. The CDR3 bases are TGTGCCAGCAGCCGGCGGACTACCGAAGTGGGGGAGCAGTTCTTC. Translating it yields CASSRRTTEVGEQFF.

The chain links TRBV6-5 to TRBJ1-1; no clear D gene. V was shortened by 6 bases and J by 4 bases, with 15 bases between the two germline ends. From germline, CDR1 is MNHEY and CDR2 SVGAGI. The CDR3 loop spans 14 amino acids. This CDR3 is CASRDRTSGTEAFF. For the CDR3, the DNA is TGTGCCAGCAGAGACCGGACCTCAGGCACTGAAGCTTTCTTT.

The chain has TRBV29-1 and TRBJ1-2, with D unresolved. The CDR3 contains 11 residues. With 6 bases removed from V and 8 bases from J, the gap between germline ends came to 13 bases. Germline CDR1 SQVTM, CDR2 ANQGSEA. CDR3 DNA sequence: TGCAGCGTCGTGCCAGCCGAAGGCTACACCTTC. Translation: CSVVPAEGYTF.

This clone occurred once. The CDR3 DNA follows: TGTGCCTGGAGGGGGTTGGGGAACTATGGCTACACCTTC. Amino acid sequence: CAWRGLGNYGYTF. The chain recombines TRBV30 with TRBJ1-2; no definite D call. V lost 3 bases and J lost 2, with 10 bases in between. Germline-derived CDR1 and CDR2 are GTSNPN and SVGIG (reference sequence). This CDR3 region has 13 residues. Full variable domain (remainder filled in from reference TRBV30 and TRBJ1-2): SQTIHQWPATLVQPVGSPLSLECTVEGTSNPNLYWYRQAAGRGLQLLFYSVGIGQISSEVPQNLSASRPQDRQFILSSKKLLLSDSGFYLCAWRGLGNYGYTFGSGTRLTVV.

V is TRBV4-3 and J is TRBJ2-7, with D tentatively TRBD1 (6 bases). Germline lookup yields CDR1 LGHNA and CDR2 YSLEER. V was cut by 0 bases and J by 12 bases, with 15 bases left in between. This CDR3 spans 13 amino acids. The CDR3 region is CASSQDRGSGPYF. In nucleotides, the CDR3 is TGCGCCAGCAGCCAAGATAGGGGGAGCGGTCCGTACTTC.

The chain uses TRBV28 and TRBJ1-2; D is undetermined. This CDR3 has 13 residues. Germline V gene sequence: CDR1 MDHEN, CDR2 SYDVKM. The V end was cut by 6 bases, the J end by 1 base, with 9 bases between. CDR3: CASSTTSNYGYTF. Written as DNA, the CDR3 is TGTGCCAGCAGCACTACAAGTAACTATGGCTACACCTTC.